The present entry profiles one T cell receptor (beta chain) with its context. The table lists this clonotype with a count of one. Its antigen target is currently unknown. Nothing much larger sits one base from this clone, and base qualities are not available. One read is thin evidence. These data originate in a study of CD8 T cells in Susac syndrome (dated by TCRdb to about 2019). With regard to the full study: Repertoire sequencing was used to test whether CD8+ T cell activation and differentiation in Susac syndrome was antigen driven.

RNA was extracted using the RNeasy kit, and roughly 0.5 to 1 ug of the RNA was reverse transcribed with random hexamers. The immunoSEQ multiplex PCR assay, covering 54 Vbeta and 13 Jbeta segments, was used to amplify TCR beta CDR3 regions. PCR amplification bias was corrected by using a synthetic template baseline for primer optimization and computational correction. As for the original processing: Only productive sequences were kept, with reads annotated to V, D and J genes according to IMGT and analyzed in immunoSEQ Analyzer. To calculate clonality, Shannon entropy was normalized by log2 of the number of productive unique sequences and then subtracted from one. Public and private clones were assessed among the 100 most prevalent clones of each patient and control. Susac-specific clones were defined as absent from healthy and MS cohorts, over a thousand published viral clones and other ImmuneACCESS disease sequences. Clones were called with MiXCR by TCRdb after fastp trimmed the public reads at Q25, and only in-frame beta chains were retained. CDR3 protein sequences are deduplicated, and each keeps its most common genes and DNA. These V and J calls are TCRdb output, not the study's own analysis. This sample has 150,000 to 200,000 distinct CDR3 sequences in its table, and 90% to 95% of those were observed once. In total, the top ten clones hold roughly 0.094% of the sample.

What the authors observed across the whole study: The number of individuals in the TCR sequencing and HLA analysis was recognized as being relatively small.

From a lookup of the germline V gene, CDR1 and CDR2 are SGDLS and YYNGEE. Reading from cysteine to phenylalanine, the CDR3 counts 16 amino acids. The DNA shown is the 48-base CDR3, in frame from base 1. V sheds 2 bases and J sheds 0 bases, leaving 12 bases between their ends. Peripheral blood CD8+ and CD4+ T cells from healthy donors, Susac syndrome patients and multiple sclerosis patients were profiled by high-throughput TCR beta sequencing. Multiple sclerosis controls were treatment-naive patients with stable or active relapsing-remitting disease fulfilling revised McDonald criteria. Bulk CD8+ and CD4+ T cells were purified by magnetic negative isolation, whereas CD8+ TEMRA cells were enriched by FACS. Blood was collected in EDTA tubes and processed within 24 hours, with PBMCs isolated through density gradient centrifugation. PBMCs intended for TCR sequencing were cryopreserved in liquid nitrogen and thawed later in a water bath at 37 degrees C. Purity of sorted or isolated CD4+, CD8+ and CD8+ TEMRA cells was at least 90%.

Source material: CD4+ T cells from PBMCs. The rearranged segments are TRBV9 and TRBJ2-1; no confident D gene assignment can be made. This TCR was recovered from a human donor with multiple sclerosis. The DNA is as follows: TGTGCCAGCAGCGTCAGTGGGCCAAGCTCCTACAATGAGCAGTTCTTC. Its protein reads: CASSVSGPSSYNEQFF.